Below, one TCR beta chain is given with its context. Antigen unknown. This sample was included in a study of blood T cells in healthy people across ages. Study-wide results and caveats: Investigators viewed diversity estimates from one million T cells as underestimates, the study reported. Diversity was higher, and naive CD4+ cells more numerous, in long-lived donors than in aged donors.

The length of the CDR3 is 14 residues. Losses at the gene ends were 4 bases for V and 5 bases for J; bases not matched to a gene: 3. CDR1 and CDR2 from the germline V gene are LNHNV and YYDKDF (reference sequence). A sample-barcoded 5' primer and a J-beta primer mix were used in a second PCR of roughly 6 to 11 cycles. The authors tagged each cDNA molecule using a template-switch adaptor with 12 random nucleotides. TCRdb analysed the 5' RACE reads with MiXCR anew, one entry per CDR3 protein. This sample yields 1.8 million or so distinct CDR3 sequences, of which roughly two fifths are seen a single time; roughly 23% belongs to the top ten.

This TCR was sampled from a human donor in good health. The sample comprised blood. The V call is TRBV15, the J call TRBJ1-5, with TRBD1 identical over 9 bases. The CDR3, as DNA: TGTGCCACCAGCAACAGACAGGGGGATCAGCCCCAGCATTTT. Amino acid sequence: CATSNRQGDQPQHF.